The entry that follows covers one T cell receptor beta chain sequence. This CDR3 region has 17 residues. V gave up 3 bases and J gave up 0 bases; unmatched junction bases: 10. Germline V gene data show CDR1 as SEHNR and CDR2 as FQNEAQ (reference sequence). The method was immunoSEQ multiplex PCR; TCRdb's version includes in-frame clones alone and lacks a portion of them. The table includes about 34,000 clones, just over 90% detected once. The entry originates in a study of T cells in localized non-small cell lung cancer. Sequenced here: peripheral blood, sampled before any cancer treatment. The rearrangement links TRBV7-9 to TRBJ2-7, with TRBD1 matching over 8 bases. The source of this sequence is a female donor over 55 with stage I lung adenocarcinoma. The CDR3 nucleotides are TGTGCCAGCAGCTTCCGTTCGGCAGGGGGCTTCTCCTACGAGCAGTACTTC. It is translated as CASSFRSAGGFSYEQYF.